This TCR beta chain was documented in a study of T-cell memory formation after mild COVID-19. General study findings and limits: Among clones contracting day 15 to 85, CD4/CD8 was balanced, whereas later expanders leaned CD4+.

Between the trimmed V and J ends, which lost 5 bases and 4 bases, there was a span of 12 bases. This CDR3 has 13 amino acids. Germline CDR1 MNHEY, CDR2 SVGAGI. Details on this clonotype: No antigen is known for it.

One entry per CDR3 protein results from TCRdb running MiXCR on the 5' RACE reads. The sample has about 58,000 distinct CDR3 sequences, around a quarter seen once. The sample was PBMCs or a T cell subset sorted from them (not recorded which). This clonotype was obtained from a man between 18 and 29 years old who had mild COVID-19 (a few samples of this study predate the infection). Cell type and time point are not known. V gene TRBV6-5 combines with J gene TRBJ2-7; D uncertain. Here the CDR3 DNA reads TGTGCCAGCAGTCACAAACCATATTACGAGCAGTACGTC. Translating gives CASSHKPYYEQYV.